This T cell receptor (beta chain) is from a study of shared clonotypes between healthy human individuals. Study context: Researchers assigned three CD4 naive, three CD4 memory, two CD8 naive and one CD8 memory plate to each donor. Notes on the study in general: It was the non-shared clonotypes that had lower generation probabilities than clonotypes shared by all four donors. Generally, estimated richness proved larger in naive subsets than it did in memory subsets.

CD45RO-negative CD8 cells positively selected for CCR7 made up the naive population, which excluded terminally differentiated effector memory CD45RA+ cells. TCRdb keeps only in-frame clones here, not all; method: immunoSEQ multiplex PCR. The sample comprises a few million clones, roughly 95% of which are singletons, and approximately 1.6% rests with the top ten. The sample holds a few counts of this clone. The target antigen is unknown. This clonotype was sampled from a man between 18 and 35 years old in good health. Some clones in this sample may be carry-over from other donors' samples. Sequences were obtained from naive CD8+ T cells from PBMCs.

In DNA form, the CDR3 reads TGCCCGATCACGGAAATGAACAGCAATCAGCCCCAGCATTTT. It encodes CPITEMNSNQPQHF. The chain couples TRBV10-1 to TRBJ1-5; D gene ambiguous. The germline V gene has CDR1 WNHNN and CDR2 SYGVQD (reference sequence). The CDR3 totals 14 residues.